Sequencing of this TCR beta chain was carried out in a study of neoadjuvant nivolumab and ipilimumab in lung cancer. Whole-study results and caveats: TCR richness and clonality were higher in tumors than adjacent uninvolved lung. Pretherapy blood TCR richness correlated positively with resected tumor richness.

Worth noting for this clone: Its target is not known.

Trimming shortened V by 2 bases and J by 4 bases, and 15 bases separated the two germline ends. Germline assignment: CDR1 MGHRA and CDR2 YSYEKL. The CDR3 extends over 16 amino acids. Only in-frame clones appear in the TCRdb table, and some are missing; sequencing was by immunoSEQ multiplex PCR. Of 25,000 to 35,000 clones in the sample, roughly 90% were seen once. The sequence was obtained from an adult with non-small cell lung cancer. Sequencing used peripheral blood, obtained after neoadjuvant nivolumab, alone or with ipilimumab, at or shortly before surgery. The gene calls are TRBV4-1 and TRBJ1-3; a weak D match, TRBD1 (5 bases). CDR3 coding DNA: TGCGCCAGCAGCCAAACCGACGGGACGAGGGGAAACACCATATATTTT. Protein sequence: CASSQTDGTRGNTIYF.